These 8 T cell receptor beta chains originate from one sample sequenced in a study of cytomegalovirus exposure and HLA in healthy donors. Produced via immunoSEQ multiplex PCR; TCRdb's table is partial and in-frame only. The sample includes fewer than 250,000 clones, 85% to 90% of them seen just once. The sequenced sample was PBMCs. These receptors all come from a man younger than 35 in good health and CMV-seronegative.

The CDR3 spells CATSPRGSGANVLTF. CDR3 in DNA: TGTGCCACCAGCCCCCGCGGCTCTGGGGCCAACGTCCTGACTTTC. The gene calls are TRBV15 and TRBJ2-6; D ambiguous. Germline V gene lookup returns CDR1 LNHNV and CDR2 YYDKDF (reference sequence). The CDR3 is made up of 15 amino acids. The V and J ends lost 5 bases and 0 bases respectively, with 8 bases between them.

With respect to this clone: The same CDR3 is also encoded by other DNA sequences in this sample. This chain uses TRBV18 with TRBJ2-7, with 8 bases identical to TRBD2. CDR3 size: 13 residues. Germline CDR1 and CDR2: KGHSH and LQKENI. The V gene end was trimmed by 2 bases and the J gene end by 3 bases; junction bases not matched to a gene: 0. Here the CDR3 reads CASSPSGGYEQYF. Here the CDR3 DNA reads TGTGCCAGCTCACCAAGCGGGGGCTACGAGCAGTACTTC.

CDR3 sequence (DNA): TGTGCCAGCAGCCGAGCGGGGACAGGAAGCGAAAAACTGTTTTTT. Translated, it gives CASSRAGTGSEKLFF. The chain combines TRBV7-8 with TRBJ1-4; 8 bases are a match to TRBD1. There are 15 residues in the CDR3. Germline V lookup: CDR1 SGHVS, CDR2 FQNEAQ. Losses at the gene ends were 5 bases for V and 8 bases for J; bases not matched to a gene: 10.

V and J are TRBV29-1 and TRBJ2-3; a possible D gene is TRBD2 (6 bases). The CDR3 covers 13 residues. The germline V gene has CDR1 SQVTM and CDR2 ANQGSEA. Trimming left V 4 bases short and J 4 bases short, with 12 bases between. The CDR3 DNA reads TGCAGCGTTGGGGGAGGTATCCCAGATACGCAGTATTTT. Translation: CSVGGGIPDTQYF.

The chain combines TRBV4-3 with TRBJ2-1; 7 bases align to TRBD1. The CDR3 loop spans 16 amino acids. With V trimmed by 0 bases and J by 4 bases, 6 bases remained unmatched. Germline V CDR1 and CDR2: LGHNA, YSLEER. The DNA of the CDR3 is TGCGCCAGCAGCCAAGATAGGACAGGCTATTACAATGAGCAGTTCTTC. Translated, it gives CASSQDRTGYYNEQFF.

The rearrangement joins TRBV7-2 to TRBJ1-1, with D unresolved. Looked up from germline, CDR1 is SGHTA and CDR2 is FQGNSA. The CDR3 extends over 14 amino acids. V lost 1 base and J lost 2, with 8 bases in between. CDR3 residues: CASSLGPINTEAFF. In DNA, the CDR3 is TGTGCCAGCAGCTTAGGCCCTATCAACACTGAAGCTTTCTTT.

The CDR3 nucleotides read TGTGCCAGCAGCGCATACCCCGGGTTGTACGGGGCCAACGTCCTGACTTTC. This codes for CASSAYPGLYGANVLTF. The chain couples TRBV9 to TRBJ2-6; D gene ambiguous. Trimming left V 3 bases short and J 4 bases short, with 17 bases between. This CDR3 has 17 amino acids. Germline V gene data show CDR1 as SGDLS and CDR2 as YYNGEE. The entire variable domain, with the rest obtained from reference TRBV9 and TRBJ2-6, is as follows: DSGVTQTPKHLITATGQRVTLRCSPRSGDLSVYWYQQSLDQGLQFLIQYYNGEERAKGNILERFSAQQFPDLHSELNLSSLELGDSALYFCASSAYPGLYGANVLTFGAGSRLTVL.

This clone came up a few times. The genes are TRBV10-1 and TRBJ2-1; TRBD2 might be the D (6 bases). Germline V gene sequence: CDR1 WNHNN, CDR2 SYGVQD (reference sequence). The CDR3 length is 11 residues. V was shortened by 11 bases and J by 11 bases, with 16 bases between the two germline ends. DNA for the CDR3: TGCGCCGCCGCGGGACGGGAGAAGCAGTTCTTC. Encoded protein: CAAAGREKQFF.